The 16 T cell receptor beta chains below come from one sample, sequenced in a study of shared clonotypes between healthy human individuals. Clones were sequenced by immunoSEQ multiplex PCR, and TCRdb holds only the in-frame ones, with some missing. The sample lists 2 million to 2.5 million clones; over 85% were seen once. The sequencing input was naive CD4+ T cells from PBMCs. Subset given: CD45RA+ positively selected. The receptor set was obtained from a man aged 18 to 30 in good health. Some clones in this sample may be carry-over from other donors' samples.

V and J are TRBV6-5 and TRBJ2-3, with D unclear. CDR1 is MNHEY, CDR2 SVGAGI, per germline. V gave up 0 bases and J gave up 4 bases, with 5 bases separating them. CDR3 length: 13 amino acids. CDR3: CASSYSSADTQYF. CDR3 nucleotides: TGTGCCAGCAGTTACTCGAGCGCAGATACGCAGTATTTT.

With respect to this clone: Other DNA variants within this sample encode the same CDR3. The chain couples TRBV6-5 to TRBJ2-3, with D unclear. The V and J ends lost 6 bases and 0 bases respectively, with 7 bases between them. The CDR3 is 13 residues long. Germline CDR1 reads MNHEY; CDR2 reads SVGAGI. The CDR3, as DNA: TGTGCCAGCAGGCCAACTAGCACAGATACGCAGTATTTT. Its protein product is CASRPTSTDTQYF.

The J gene is TRBJ1-2, the V gene TRBV27, with a possible D match to TRBD1 (6 bases). Trimming stripped 4 bases from V and 2 bases from J, with 14 bases between. CDR3 length: 15 residues. Germline V gene lookup returns CDR1 MNHEY and CDR2 SMNVEV (reference sequence). This chain's CDR3 is CASSSLQGQNYGYTF. DNA of the CDR3: TGTGCCAGCAGTTCTCTCCAGGGGCAAAACTATGGCTACACCTTC.

The V and J genes are TRBV7-9 and TRBJ2-7; 10 nucleotides line up with TRBD1. CDR1 SEHNR and CDR2 FQNEAQ come from the germline V gene (reference sequence). This CDR3 is 16 amino acids long. V lost 3 bases, J lost 5 bases, and 10 bases stayed unmatched. CDR3 sequence (DNA): TGTGCCAGCAGCTTCCCGCCGGGACAGGGGAACGACGAGCAGTACTTC. It encodes CASSFPPGQGNDEQYF.

V gene TRBV2 combines with J gene TRBJ2-2; D may be TRBD1 (5 bases). Trimming pared 2 bases from V and 1 base from J, leaving 11 bases between. Germline V gene sequence: CDR1 SNHLY, CDR2 FYNNEI. The CDR3 totals 16 residues. The CDR3 reads CASSERGRENTGELFF. CDR3 DNA sequence: TGTGCCAGCAGTGAAAGGGGCAGGGAGAACACCGGGGAGCTGTTTTTT.

The chain is built from TRBV7-2 and TRBJ1-1; D possibly corresponds to TRBD1 (5 bases). Per germline, CDR1 SGHTA and CDR2 FQGNSA. Trimming shortened V by 6 bases and J by 4 bases, and 15 bases separated the two germline ends. This CDR3 is built from 14 residues. The CDR3 DNA sequence: TGTGCCAGCAGTCTTCGGGGGACCGGCACTGAAGCTTTCTTT. Its protein product is CASSLRGTGTEAFF. Complete variable domain (other parts from reference TRBV7-2 and TRBJ1-1): GAGVSQSPSNKVTEKGKDVELRCDPISGHTALYWYRQSLGQGLEFLIYFQGNSAPDKSGLPSDRFSAERTGGSVSTLTIQRTQQEDSAVYLCASSLRGTGTEAFFGQGTRLTVV.

This chain connects TRBV29-1 to TRBJ2-3; D is undetermined. Per the germline V gene, CDR1 is SQVTM and CDR2 is ANQGSEA. The V gene lost 0 bases and the J gene lost 6 bases, with 16 bases spanning the gap. The CDR3 covers 15 residues. Here the CDR3 DNA reads TGCAGCGTTGAAGATCGGCCTGGATTCGGGGATACGCAGTATTTT. It translates to CSVEDRPGFGDTQYF.

This chain joins TRBV6-1 and TRBJ1-4, with 11 bases that match TRBD1. The CDR3 consists of 15 residues. The ends lost 0 bases at V and 8 bases at J; junction bases unmatched: 2. Germline loops: CDR1 MNHNS, CDR2 SASEGT. In DNA form, the CDR3 reads TGTGCCAGCAGTGAAGCCGGGACAGGGGGAGAAAAACTGTTTTTT. It encodes CASSEAGTGGEKLFF.

The rearrangement links TRBV5-1 to TRBJ2-1; 9 bases agree with TRBD2. The CDR3 is 15 amino acids. The germline V gene encodes CDR1 SGHRS and CDR2 YFSETQ. The junction had 9 bases not matched to a gene; V was cut back by 2 bases and J by 9 bases. The CDR3: CASSLLAGEGSEQFF. The CDR3 region has the DNA TGCGCCAGCAGCTTATTAGCGGGAGAGGGGAGTGAGCAGTTCTTC.

The rearrangement links TRBV4-1 to TRBJ1-5; no clear D. Germline CDR1 and CDR2: MGHRA and YSYEKL. V lost 1 base, J lost 0 bases, and 7 bases lay in between. The CDR3 consists of 15 residues. The CDR3 region has the DNA TGCGCCAGCAGCCAAGGTTGGGATAGCAATCAGCCCCAGCATTTT. Protein: CASSQGWDSNQPQHF.

This chain joins TRBV5-4 and TRBJ2-7; 11 nucleotides match TRBD2. V trimming: 7 bases; J trimming: 5 bases; junction bases outside the gene matches: 11. The CDR3 spans 15 residues. Germline CDR1 SGHNT, CDR2 YYREEE (reference sequence). CDR3 residues: CASRGGSGRANEQYF. As DNA, the CDR3 is TGTGCCAGCCGGGGGGGTAGCGGGAGGGCCAACGAGCAGTACTTC.

The chain uses TRBV29-1 and TRBJ1-1, with 8 bases matching TRBD1. Germline lookup yields CDR1 SQVTM and CDR2 ANQGSEA. The CDR3 contains 15 residues. Trimming took 6 bases from V and 0 from J; bases not matched to a gene: 9. CDR3 protein: CSVQTGAAMNTEAFF. The CDR3 DNA sequence: TGCAGCGTCCAGACAGGGGCCGCAATGAACACTGAAGCTTTCTTT.

V is TRBV2 and J is TRBJ2-1, with TRBD2 matching over 8 bases. The CDR3 runs 12 residues. J was trimmed by 9 bases and V by 5 bases; bases with no gene match: 3. Germline CDR1 reads SNHLY; CDR2 reads FYNNEI. CDR3 protein: CASSKTSGEQFF. The CDR3 DNA is TGTGCCAGCAGTAAAACTAGCGGTGAGCAGTTCTTC.

The chain couples TRBV30 to TRBJ2-1; TRBD2 matches 8 bases. The CDR3 loop spans 14 amino acids. Trimming at V came to 0 bases and at J to 5 bases, leaving 3 bases not matched to a gene. The V gene's germline CDR1 is GTSNPN and CDR2 SVGIG (reference sequence). The CDR3 reads CAWSVGREDNEQFF. The DNA of the CDR3 is TGTGCCTGGAGTGTAGGGCGGGAGGACAATGAGCAGTTCTTC.

The rearrangement uses TRBV7-9 and TRBJ1-3, with D maybe TRBD1 (5 bases). CDR3 length equals 15 residues. Germline assignment: CDR1 SEHNR and CDR2 FQNEAQ (reference sequence). Trimming cost V 6 bases and J 0 bases, with 12 bases left between them. The CDR3 DNA follows: TGTGCCAGCAGGCGATTGGGACTCTCTGGAAACACCATATATTTT. It is translated as CASRRLGLSGNTIYF.

The chain uses TRBV6-5 and TRBJ2-5; D not certain. The end of the DNA is better explained by TRBJ2-7, so the J call may be wrong. The CDR3 has 12 amino acids. Germline V gene data show CDR1 as MNHEY and CDR2 as SVGAGI. CDR3 DNA: TGTGCCAGCAGTTCGGACGAAGACGAGCAGTACTTC. As protein: CASSSDEDEQYF.